This T cell receptor (beta chain) was sequenced during a study of T cells after yellow fever vaccination (dated by TCRdb to between 2018 and 2021). Looking at the study overall: The SMART-Seq v4 Ultra Low Input RNA kit was used to prepare libraries from fractions with low cell numbers. Bulk TCR alpha and beta repertoires were sequenced longitudinally to track T-cell clones before and after primary and booster YFV17D yellow fever vaccination. Two healthy male donors made up the cohort, one aged 18 to 29 years and the other aged 30 to 40 years. Bulk PBMC replicates and cell subsets were isolated from blood drawn at multiple timepoints before and after both primary and secondary immunization.

This clonotype was seen repeatedly, ten times or more. The clone's antigen remains unknown. Base-call qualities are not available, and no considerably larger clone is one nucleotide away. TCR cDNA was synthesized by 5'RACE template switching, which introduced a universal primer site and unique molecular identifiers. Priming for cDNA synthesis came from both the TCR alpha and TCR beta constant segments. Two PCR steps were used to amplify libraries, with sample barcodes and sequencing adapters being added in the second step. Libraries were sequenced on Illumina HiSeq 2500 (2x100 bp) or NovaSeq (2x150 bp). For the original study's pipeline: MIGEC handled demultiplexing of reads and collapsing into UMI consensus sequences, while MiXCR performed V(D)J alignment. Clonotypes responding to the vaccine were identified with edgeR on replicate PBMC samples, with the criteria of FDR below 0.01 and a log2 fold change above 5 up to day 15. CD4 or CD8 identity was assigned to each bulk clonotype according to whether the clonotype was present at higher abundance in the sequenced CD4 repertoire or the sequenced CD8 repertoire. Using fastp at Q25 and MiXCR, TCRdb reprocessed the public reads and kept productive beta chains. Every entry covers one CDR3 protein and lists the most common genes and DNA from its rows. TCRdb, not the authors, supplied the V and J calls. In this sample the table shows 170,000 or so distinct CDR3 sequences, approximately 6.2% of which occur a single time. The ten largest clones add up to approximately 3% of the sample.

Summary of the overall study and its limitations: Because the study included only a couple of donors, the extent to which the findings can be generalized is limited. A small share of clonotypes occurred in both CD4 and CD8 compartments, likely arising from convergent recombination. After the booster, most clones that had expanded after primary vaccination were detected again (about 97% of CD4 and over 75% of CD8), suggesting broad maintenance of memory. FACS-sorted repertoires could contain abundant contaminating clonotypes from the bulk population, so computational filtering was required. Compared with the primary T-cell response, the secondary T-cell response was weaker but faster, peaking on day 5 rather than day 15.

This specimen's treatment or condition label, per the study, means: live attenuated yellow fever vaccine strain. A standard Ficoll-Paque protocol was used to isolate PBMCs from peripheral blood. Dynabeads CD4 and CD8 positive selection kits were used to isolate the CD4 and CD8 T-cell fractions. TriZol was used to extract RNA from bulk PBMCs, from CD4 and CD8 fractions, and from dextramer-positive and dextramer-negative fractions. The source material was CD4+ T cells sorted from PBMCs, sampled on the day of the first yellow fever vaccination. The receptor's source is a man between 18 and 35 years old who received the YFV17D yellow fever vaccine.

The nucleotide sequence reads TGTGCCAGCAGCCGCGCTGTTCCTTTGGGGCATTACGAGCAGTTCTTC. Its protein product is CASSRAVPLGHYEQFF. The chain couples TRBV6-5 to TRBJ2-1, with a weak D call of TRBD1 (5 bases match). The CDR3 numbers 16 residues from cysteine through phenylalanine. The DNA shown is the 48-base CDR3, in frame from base 1. V is pared back by 6 bases and J by 10 bases, with 25 bases lying between the germline termini. CDR1 and CDR2 (MNHEY, SVGAGI) derive from the germline V gene.